What follows describes a single TCR beta chain. In the original analysis: Amplification from reference gene primers served as the basis for estimated nucleated cell counts. This table comes from immunoSEQ multiplex PCR, and its TCRdb copy is limited to in-frame clones, with some not included. The V and J calls and clone size are taken from that table; D and trimming were inferred from the DNA. The table shows a few hundred thousand clones, with 75% to 90% occurring only once. The sample belongs to a study of blood T cell repertoires in COVID-19. About the research overall: The United States, Italy and Spain were the sources of the acute and convalescent COVID-19 samples.

CDR3 size: 18 residues. Per germline, CDR1 LNHNV and CDR2 YYDKDF (reference sequence). V lost 0 bases and J 4 bases, leaving 21 bases between the germline ends. Those who participated ranged in age from about 18 to 89 years and resided in 20 to 30 US areas. Clinical histories supplied by participants themselves formed the basis of cohort assignment. Sequencing used PBMCs or T cells enriched from blood (not recorded which). The rearrangement links TRBV15 to TRBJ2-5, with D maybe TRBD2 (8 bases). This sequence originates from a woman between 35 and 50 years old who had recovered from COVID-19. CDR3 coding DNA: TGTGCCACCAGCAGAGATCGGACAGGCGGCGGGAGGCGAGAGACCCAGTACTTC. Translating gives CATSRDRTGGGRRETQYF.